The clone carrying this T cell receptor beta chain was observed at least ten times. The CDR3 loop spans 17 amino acids. Trimming took off 3 bases at V and 1 base at J, with 18 bases between the two ends. This record belongs to a study of T cells in Graves' hyperthyroidism and ophthalmopathy. TCR beta CDR3 regions were amplified from RNA. First-round RT-PCR of the TCR CDR3 relied on the HTBI primer set. TCRdb ran MiXCR on the multiplex PCR reads and lists one entry per CDR3 protein. The table lists around 690,000 distinct CDR3 sequences, less than 25% of them singletons. Material: blood. V and J are TRBV12-3 or TRBV12-4 and TRBJ2-5, with a possible D match to TRBD1 (6 bases). This clonotype was obtained from a young man with Graves' ophthalmopathy. CDR3 nucleotide sequence: TGTGCCAGCAGTTTCTACGCAGGGGCTATATCCCAAGAGACCCAGTACTTC. Protein sequence: CASSFYAGAISQETQYF.